The T cell receptor (beta chain) under discussion was sequenced for a study of OX40 agonist ivuxolimab in advanced cancers. Patients were ineligible given autoimmune disease history or systemic immunosuppression. The investigators sampled blood at baseline, at cycle 4 day 1, and at cycle 7 day 1. Data came from immunoSEQ multiplex PCR; TCRdb stores just in-frame clones and leaves some out. The repertoire consists of around 39,000 clones, with roughly nine tenths occurring once and the leading ten covering 3.5% to 5%. Germline CDR1 is SGHRS and CDR2 is YFSETQ. With 2 bases removed from V and 4 bases from J, the gap between germline ends came to 12 bases. CDR3 size: 14 residues.

Here the sequenced sample was CD4+ or CD8+ T cells sorted from blood, taken in a trial of the OX40 agonist ivuxolimab. This clonotype originated in an adult with an advanced solid tumor such as melanoma, head and neck, liver or kidney cancer. The chain carries TRBV5-1 and TRBJ1-1, with unresolved D. CDR3 DNA: TGCGCCAGCAGCTTTAGAGGTGAAGTCACTGAAGCTTTCTTT. Translation: CASSFRGEVTEAFF.